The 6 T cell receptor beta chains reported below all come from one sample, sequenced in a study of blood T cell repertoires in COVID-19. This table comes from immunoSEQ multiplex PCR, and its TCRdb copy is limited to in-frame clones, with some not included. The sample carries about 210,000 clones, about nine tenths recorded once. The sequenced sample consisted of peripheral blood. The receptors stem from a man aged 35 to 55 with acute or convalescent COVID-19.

The CDR3 protein is CASRPTSGTDTQYF. In DNA form, the CDR3 reads TGCGCCAGCAGACCGACTAGCGGCACAGATACGCAGTATTTT. The chain has TRBV5-1 and TRBJ2-3; TRBD2 agrees at 8 bases. V lost 5 bases and J lost 1; bases outside the gene matches: 3. The CDR3 totals 14 residues. Germline V gives CDR1 SGHRS, CDR2 YFSETQ.

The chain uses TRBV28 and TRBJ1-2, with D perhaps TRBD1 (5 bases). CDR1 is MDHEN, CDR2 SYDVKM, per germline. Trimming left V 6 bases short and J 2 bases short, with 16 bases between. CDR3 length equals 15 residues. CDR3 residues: CASSPGGWRNYGYTF. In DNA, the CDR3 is TGTGCCAGCAGCCCCGGGGGGTGGAGAAACTATGGCTACACCTTC.

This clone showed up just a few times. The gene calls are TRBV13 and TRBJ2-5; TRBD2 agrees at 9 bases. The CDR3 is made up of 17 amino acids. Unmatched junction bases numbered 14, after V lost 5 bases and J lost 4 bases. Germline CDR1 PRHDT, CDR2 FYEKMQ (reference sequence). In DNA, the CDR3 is TGTGCCAGCAGCGCTGCCCGGTGGCGGGGGGGCGGAGAGACCCAGTACTTC. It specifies CASSAARWRGGGETQYF.

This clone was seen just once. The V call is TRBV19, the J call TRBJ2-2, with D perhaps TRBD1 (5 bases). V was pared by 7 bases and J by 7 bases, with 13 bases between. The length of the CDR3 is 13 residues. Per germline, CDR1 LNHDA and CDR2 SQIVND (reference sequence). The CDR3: CASKLWGGGELFF. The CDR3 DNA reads TGTGCCAGTAAACTTTGGGGCGGCGGGGAGCTGTTTTTT.

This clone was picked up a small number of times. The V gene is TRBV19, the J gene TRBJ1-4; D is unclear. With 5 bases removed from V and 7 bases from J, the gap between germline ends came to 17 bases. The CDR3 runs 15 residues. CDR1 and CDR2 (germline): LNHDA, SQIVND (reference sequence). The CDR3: CASSLSPNSPEKLFF. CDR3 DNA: TGTGCCAGTAGTCTAAGCCCAAATTCTCCTGAAAAACTGTTTTTT.

CDR3 sequence: CASSGSYSAYEQYF. The CDR3 DNA sequence: TGTGCCAGCAGTGGATCTTATAGTGCCTACGAGCAGTACTTC. The rearrangement joins TRBV25-1 to TRBJ2-7; D not certain. The CDR3 is 14 amino acids. V was pared by 4 bases and J by 2 bases, with 12 bases between. Germline V gives CDR1 MGHDK, CDR2 SYGVNS.